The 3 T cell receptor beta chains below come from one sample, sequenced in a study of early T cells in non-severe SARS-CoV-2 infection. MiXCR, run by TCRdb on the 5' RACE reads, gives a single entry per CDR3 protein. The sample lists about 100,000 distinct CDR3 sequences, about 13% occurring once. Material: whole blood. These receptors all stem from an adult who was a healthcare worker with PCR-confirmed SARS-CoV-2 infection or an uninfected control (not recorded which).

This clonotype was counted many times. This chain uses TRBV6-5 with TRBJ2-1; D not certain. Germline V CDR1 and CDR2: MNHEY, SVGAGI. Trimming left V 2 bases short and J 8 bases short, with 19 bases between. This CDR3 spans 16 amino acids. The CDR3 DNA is TGTGCCAGCAGTTACGGAAACCCAGGCCCGTACGATGAGCAGTTCTTC. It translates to CASSYGNPGPYDEQFF.

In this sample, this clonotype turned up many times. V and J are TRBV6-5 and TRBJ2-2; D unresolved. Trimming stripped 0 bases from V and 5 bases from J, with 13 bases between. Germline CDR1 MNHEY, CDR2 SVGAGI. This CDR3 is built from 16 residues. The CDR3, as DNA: TGTGCCAGCAGTTACTCGAAACGGCCTGGAACCGGGGAGCTGTTTTTT. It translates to CASSYSKRPGTGELFF.

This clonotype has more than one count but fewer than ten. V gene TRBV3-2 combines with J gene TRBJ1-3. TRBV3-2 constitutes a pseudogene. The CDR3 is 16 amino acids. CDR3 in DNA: TGTGCCAGCAGCCAAGTGGCAGGGAGCTCTGGAAACACCATATATTTT. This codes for CASSQVAGSSGNTIYF.